This TCR beta chain was captured by sequencing in a study of cytomegalovirus exposure and HLA in healthy donors. The PCR was carried out with 60 Vbeta primers and 13 Jbeta primers. The protocol was immunoSEQ multiplex PCR, while the TCRdb copy is restricted to in-frame clones and leaves out a portion. In the table there are some 97,000 clones, around 72% of which are singletons. This CDR3 has 14 residues. This chain links TRBV21-1 with TRBJ1-6; TRBD1, the D gene given by the table, was not confirmed from the DNA. TRBV21-1 is listed as a pseudogene. This TCR was sampled from a male donor in good health and CMV-seropositive. Sample: PBMCs. As DNA, the CDR3 is TGTGCCAGCAGCTCCAGGGCCCAGGTTTCACCCCTCCACTTT. It encodes CASSSRAQVSPLHF.